The sequence of this T cell receptor (beta chain) was determined in a study of blood T cells in healthy people across ages. Sample-barcoded 5' priming and a J-beta primer mix drove a second PCR of roughly 7 to 11 cycles. Via MiXCR, TCRdb re-called the 5' RACE reads, giving one row per CDR3 protein. Of roughly 1.4 million distinct CDR3 sequences in the sample, 55% to 75% are singletons; the top ten hold about 6.3%. Trimming removed 5 bases from V and 1 base from J; junction bases left unmatched: 4. The CDR3 loop spans 16 amino acids. In germline, CDR1 is SGHTA, CDR2 FQGNSA. Findings and caveats of the study: Versus aged donors, long-lived donors had higher diversity and more naive CD4+ cells.

This clonotype has a handful of counts. Its matching antigen is unknown. The chain employs TRBV7-2 and TRBJ2-7; 14 bases map to TRBD2. What was sequenced was blood. The clonotype comes from a man younger than 30 in good health. The CDR3 region is CASSAGLAGGSYEQYF. The DNA for the CDR3 is TGTGCCAGCAGCGCCGGACTAGCGGGAGGATCCTACGAGCAGTACTTC.